This TCR beta chain appears in the sequencing data of a study of HIV-infected children after antiretroviral therapy interruption. Study-wide context: Median age was about 9.5 years (interruption) and 7 to 8 years (continuous).

The CDR3 runs to 14 residues. With 5 bases removed from V and 1 base from J, the gap between germline ends came to 9 bases. Germline-derived CDR1 and CDR2 are KGHSH and LQKENI. Only a few counts were recorded for this clonotype. Its antigen is unknown. Specified treatment: PENTA 11 planned treatment interruption arm or continuous ART arm. At least 24 weeks of at least three-drug ART, in children 2 to 15 years. Naive CD4+ CD45RA+ CD45RO- T cells were FACS-sorted from thawed PBMCs. Study-wide points: Minor non-naive CD45RA+ populations, like EMRA or stem memory, might contaminate naive sorts.

RNA-based 3' RACE libraries used unique molecular identifiers. TCRdb passed the 3' RACE reads through MiXCR, listing each CDR3 protein once. The repertoire includes approximately 89,000 distinct CDR3 sequences, around 6.9% of them detected once, and 0.9% to 1.4% sits in the top ten. The chain uses TRBV18 and TRBJ1-5; D is ambiguous. This specimen was CD45RA+ CD4+ T cells from PBMCs, pooled from several time points, taken from a donor given antiretroviral therapy, either interrupted or continuous. The subset here: naive CD4+ CD45RA+ CD45RO- T cells. This sequence originates from a pool of human donors with HIV. The CDR3 loop reads CASSAPGSNQPQHF. CDR3 bases: TGTGCCAGCTCAGCCCCGGGGAGCAATCAGCCCCAGCATTTT.